This T cell receptor (beta chain) derives from a study of OX40 agonist ivuxolimab in advanced cancers. The overall study: Patients in dose escalation had liver, melanoma, kidney or head and neck cancers. Anti-PD-1, anti-PD-L1 or anti-CTLA-4 therapy given earlier was allowed, and around 40% had some. Among those treated, three patients had partial responses, one with hepatocellular carcinoma and two with cutaneous melanoma.

The germline V gene encodes CDR1 LNHDA and CDR2 SQIVND (reference sequence). The CDR3 has 15 residues. V gave up 6 bases and J gave up 6 bases, with 18 bases separating them. A remark on this clone: Its specificity is not known.

General study points: At 0.1 to 3.0 mg/kg and by week 6, clonal expansion occurred in CD4+ and CD8+ blood T cells.

Produced via immunoSEQ multiplex PCR; TCRdb's table is partial and in-frame only. Among about 40,000 clones, more than 75% were seen once, and the ten largest hold about an eighth. This chain connects TRBV19 to TRBJ1-5, with D unclear. The sequences come from CD4+ or CD8+ T cells sorted from blood, collected in a trial of the OX40 agonist ivuxolimab. The receptor comes from an adult with an advanced solid tumor such as melanoma, head and neck, liver or kidney cancer. CDR3 loop: CASRVGQTGVQPQHF. The CDR3 nucleotides read TGTGCCAGTAGAGTAGGGCAGACCGGTGTTCAGCCCCAGCATTTT.